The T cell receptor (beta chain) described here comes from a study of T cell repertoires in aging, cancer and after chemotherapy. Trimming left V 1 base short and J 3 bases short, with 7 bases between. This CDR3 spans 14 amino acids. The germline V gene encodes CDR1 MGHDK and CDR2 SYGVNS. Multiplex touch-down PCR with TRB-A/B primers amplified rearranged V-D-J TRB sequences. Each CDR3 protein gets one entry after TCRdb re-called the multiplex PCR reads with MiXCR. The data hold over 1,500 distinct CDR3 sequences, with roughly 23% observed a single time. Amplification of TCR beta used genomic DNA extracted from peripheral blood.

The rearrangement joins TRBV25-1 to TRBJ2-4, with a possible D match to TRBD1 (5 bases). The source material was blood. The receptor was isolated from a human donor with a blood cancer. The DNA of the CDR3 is TGTGCCAGCAGTGAATTTGACAGCAAAAACATTCAGTACTTC. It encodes CASSEFDSKNIQYF.